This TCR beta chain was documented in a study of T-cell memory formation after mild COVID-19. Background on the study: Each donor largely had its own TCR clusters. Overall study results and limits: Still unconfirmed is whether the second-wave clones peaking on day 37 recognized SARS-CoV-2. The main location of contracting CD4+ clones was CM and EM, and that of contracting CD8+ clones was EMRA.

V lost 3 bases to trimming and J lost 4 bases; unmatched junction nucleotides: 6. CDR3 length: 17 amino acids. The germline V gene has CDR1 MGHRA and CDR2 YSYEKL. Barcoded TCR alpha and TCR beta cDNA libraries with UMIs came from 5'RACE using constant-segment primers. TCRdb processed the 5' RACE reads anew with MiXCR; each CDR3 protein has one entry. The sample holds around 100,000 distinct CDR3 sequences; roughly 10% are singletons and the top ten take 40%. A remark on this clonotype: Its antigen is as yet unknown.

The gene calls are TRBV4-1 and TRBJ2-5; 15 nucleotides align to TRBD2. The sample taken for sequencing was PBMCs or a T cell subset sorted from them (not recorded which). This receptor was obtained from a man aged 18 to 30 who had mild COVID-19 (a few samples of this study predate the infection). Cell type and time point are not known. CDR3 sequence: CASSQWTSGGGGETQYF. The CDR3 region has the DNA TGCGCCAGCAGCCAGTGGACTAGCGGGGGGGGAGGAGAGACCCAGTACTTC.